This T cell receptor (beta chain) was captured in a study of PD-1 blockade in classical Hodgkin lymphoma. About the research overall: Nivolumab was administered to patients intravenously at 3 mg/kg every 2 weeks.

This clone was picked up a small number of times. Generated by immunoSEQ multiplex PCR, the TCRdb table keeps only in-frame clones and is missing some. The repertoire holds roughly 55,000 clones, over 70% seen once, with roughly 15% in the top ten. Germline V gene data show CDR1 as GTSNPN and CDR2 as SVGIG (reference sequence). Trimming shortened V by 2 bases and J by 0 bases, and 2 bases separated the two germline ends. This CDR3 comprises 13 residues. In every patient, relapse followed autologous stem cell transplantation, while exposure to brentuximab vedotin differed. This sequence originates from a human donor with classical Hodgkin lymphoma. The rearrangement uses TRBV30 and TRBJ2-6, with D hard to call. The starting material was peripheral blood mononuclear cells (PBMCs), obtained at baseline. The DNA for the CDR3 is TGTGCCTGGAGTAACTCTGGGGCCAACGTCCTGACTTTC. This encodes CAWSNSGANVLTF.